This entry describes one T cell receptor beta chain. This clone appeared a single time. Which antigen it targets is not known. Base qualities are not at hand, and no much larger clone is one base apart. The CDR3 regions of human TCRbeta chains were analyzed by immunosequencing. In the paper's pipeline: TCRs in the repertoires were matched against a reference library of SARS-CoV-2-specific TCRs that had been generated with the MIRA antigen-specificity platform. Breadth meant the fraction of unique TCRs that were SARS-CoV-2-associated, whereas depth meant the fraction of total T cells that were SARS-CoV-2-associated. Each spike-specific TCR was assigned to its reactive spike region and to a CD4 or CD8 class using the MIRA data. Log10-transformed breadth and depth values were compared by one-way ANOVA with Sidak's multiple comparisons tests. In TCRdb, the immuneACCESS table is reduced to in-frame sequences with V and J assigned. These tables do not hold every clone; where another copy was compared, an unresolved V gene accounts for under half, and the others remain unexplained. Clone size and V and J calls were adopted from that table, with D and trimming inferred from the DNA. The sample table shows 100,000 to 150,000 clones, and 90% are seen once. The top ten clonotypes cover about 7% of the sample.

Reading the germline V gene (reference sequence) gives CDR1 LNHDA and CDR2 SQIVND. The V and J ends are trimmed by 4 bases and 6 bases, leaving 10 bases between them. CDR3 length: 13 amino acids, cysteine to phenylalanine. The retained sequence is limited to the CDR3, 39 bases, with the frame set at the first base. What the time point label conveys for this sample: baseline before first vaccination. Vaccinee samples were obtained from the UK trials COV001 and COV002, which included a single-blind randomized controlled phase 2/3 trial of AZD1222 (ChAdOx1 nCoV-19) in healthy adults. For TCRbeta chain sequencing, PBMC samples from trial participants were taken at day 0 and at day 28 after the second dose. The sample belongs to a study of T cell responses to AZD1222 COVID-19 vaccine (dated by TCRdb to about 2021). Study-level background: AZD1222 recipients given second doses at about 4 weeks or at about 12 weeks were pooled, since spike-specific TCR depth and breadth were not found to differ between the two schedules. TCR sequencing covered fewer than 250 trial participants: around 210 given two doses of AZD1222 and 26 given two doses of MenACWY control vaccine. Trial participants were enrolled into age subgroups of 18-55, 56-69 and 70-plus years, which contained about 150, 27 and 61 TCR-sequenced participants, respectively. Here is what the overall study found, with its caveats: Participants were mostly white British, with more females than males. The authors suggested clonal diversity may have been underestimated. Because no samples from the day 14 peak response were available, repertoires could be characterized only after the peak T cell response. Epitopes outside the regions mutated in the B.1.351 and B.1.1.7 variants were reportedly recognized by nearly half of the unique spike-specific TCRs. The 56-69-year group was small, and its depth increase did not reach significance, likely because of low power. After two AZD1222 doses, both the breadth and the depth of spike-specific TCRs were significantly higher than at day 0 and than in MenACWY recipients. Conclusions about previously exposed vaccinees are limited because only a handful of AZD1222 recipients were SARS-CoV-2 seropositive at baseline. The vaccine-associated CD4 TCRs covered the entire spike protein, and the dominant responses fell in regions 160-218 and 743-854.

The chain uses TRBV19 and TRBJ2-1; the D gene lacks a confident call. Material: peripheral blood, obtained on day 0 of AZD1222 vaccination. This clonotype originated in an adult in good health. Here the CDR3 is given as CASSTLKGNEQFF. The nucleotides are TGTGCCAGTAGTACCCTAAAGGGCAATGAGCAGTTCTTC. The CDR3 plus the reference TRBV19 and TRBJ2-1 genes for the other parts give the full variable domain: DGGITQSPKYLFRKEGQNVTLSCEQNLNHDAMYWYRQDPGQGLRLIYYSQIVNDFQKGDIAEGYSVSREKKESFPLTVTSAQKNPTAFYLCASSTLKGNEQFFGPGTRLTVL.